This T cell receptor beta chain was profiled in a study of blood T cell repertoires in COVID-19. Across the whole study: PBMCs, B-cell-depleted T cells, or T cells were the source of the cDNA or gDNA that made up the material.

The CDR3 runs to 14 residues. Germline V gene sequence: CDR1 SGHDT, CDR2 YYEEEE. V was cut by 0 bases and J by 0 bases, with 7 bases left in between. Some clones are missing from TCRdb's copy, which holds only in-frame ones; the method was immunoSEQ multiplex PCR. Among 250,000 or so clones listed, 70% to 90% were seen once. Those who participated ranged in age from roughly 18 to 90 years and resided in 20 to 25 US areas. Cohort placement rested on clinical history that participants reported themselves. This sequence originates from a woman aged 50 to 65 who had been exposed to COVID-19. The rearrangement links TRBV5-6 to TRBJ2-7; D not certain. The sequenced sample was PBMCs or T cells enriched from blood (not recorded which). The CDR3 region has the DNA TGTGCCAGCAGCTTGGACAGCCTCTCCTACGAGCAGTACTTC. This encodes CASSLDSLSYEQYF.